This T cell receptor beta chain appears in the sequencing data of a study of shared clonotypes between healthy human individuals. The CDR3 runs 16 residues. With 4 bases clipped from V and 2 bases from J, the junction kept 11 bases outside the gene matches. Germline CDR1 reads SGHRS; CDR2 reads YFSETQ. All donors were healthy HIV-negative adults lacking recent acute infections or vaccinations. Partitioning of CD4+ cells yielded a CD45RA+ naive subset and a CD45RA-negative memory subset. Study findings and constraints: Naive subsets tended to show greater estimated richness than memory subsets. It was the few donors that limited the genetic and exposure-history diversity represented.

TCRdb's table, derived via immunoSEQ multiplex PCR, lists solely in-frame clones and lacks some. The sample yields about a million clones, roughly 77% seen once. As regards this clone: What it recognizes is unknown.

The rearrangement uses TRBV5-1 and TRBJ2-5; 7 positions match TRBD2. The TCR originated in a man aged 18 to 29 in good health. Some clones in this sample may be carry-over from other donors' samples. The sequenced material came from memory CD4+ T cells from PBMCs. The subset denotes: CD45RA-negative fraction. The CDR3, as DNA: TGCGCCAGCAGCCCCCGGGTCGGACTAGGGCAAGAGACCCAGTACTTC. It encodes CASSPRVGLGQETQYF.